The clone carrying this T cell receptor beta chain was detected many times. Per the study methods: It was from reference gene primer amplification that nucleated cell counts were estimated. Some clones are missing from TCRdb's copy, which holds only in-frame ones; the method was immunoSEQ multiplex PCR. The V and J calls and clone size are taken from that table; D and trimming were inferred from the DNA. In the table there are approximately 330,000 clones, roughly 87% of which are singletons. The data belong to a study of blood T cell repertoires in COVID-19. About the study: PBMCs, B-cell-depleted T cells, or T cells provided the cDNA or gDNA that made up the material.

Germline V lookup: CDR1 MDHEN, CDR2 SYDVKM. The CDR3 has 15 amino acids. V lost 3 bases, J lost 3 bases, and 14 bases lay in between. The chain recombines TRBV28 with TRBJ1-1; a possible D gene is TRBD1 (5 bases). The receptor was derived from a man aged 25-45 years with COVID-19, enrolled during active disease. Sequencing was carried out using peripheral blood. CDR3 in DNA: TGTGCCAGCAGTTTGGTCGAGGCAGGGCACACTGAAGCTTTCTTT. It specifies CASSLVEAGHTEAFF.